This TCR beta chain was recorded in a study of early T cells in non-severe SARS-CoV-2 infection. Germline assignment: CDR1 ENHRY and CDR2 SYGVKD. The CDR3 totals 15 residues. The trim removed 0 bases at V and 5 bases at J, leaving 4 bases unmatched. TCRdb reanalysed the 5' RACE reads using MiXCR and keeps one entry per CDR3 protein. In the table there are 87,000 or so distinct CDR3 sequences, approximately 13% of which are singletons. The source is an adult who was a healthcare worker with PCR-confirmed SARS-CoV-2 infection or an uninfected control (not recorded which). The sample was whole blood. The chain employs TRBV10-3 and TRBJ2-1; 7 bases line up with TRBD2. CDR3 region: CAISESRAGHNEQFF. The DNA of the CDR3 is TGTGCCATCAGTGAGTCGAGAGCGGGGCACAATGAGCAGTTCTTC.